These 15 T cell receptor beta chains were all obtained from the same sample, sequenced in a study of cytomegalovirus exposure and HLA in healthy donors. 60 Vbeta and 13 Jbeta primers were used in PCR. The data were produced by immunoSEQ multiplex PCR, yet TCRdb's version contains in-frame clones alone and is incomplete. The sample holds some 200,000 clones, approximately 84% seen once. The sample comprised PBMCs. The receptors come from a female donor in good health and CMV-seronegative.

This sequence joins TRBV28 and TRBJ1-1; D unresolved. The CDR3 is made up of 10 amino acids. CDR1 and CDR2 (germline): MDHEN, SYDVKM. The V gene lost 8 bases and the J gene lost 1 base, with 2 bases spanning the gap. CDR3 sequence: CASRNTEAFF. CDR3 DNA sequence: TGTGCCAGCCGGAACACTGAAGCTTTCTTT.

The chain carries TRBV30 and TRBJ1-4, with D perhaps matching TRBD1 (6 bases). The CDR3 covers 13 residues. V gave up 6 bases and J gave up 8 bases, with 16 bases separating them. Germline values: CDR1 GTSNPN, CDR2 SVGIG (reference sequence). The CDR3 sequence: CACQQGWSEKLFF. The CDR3 nucleotides are TGTGCCTGTCAACAGGGTTGGAGCGAAAAACTGTTTTTT.

The chain employs TRBV28 and TRBJ2-1, with 14 nucleotides matching TRBD2. The germline V gene encodes CDR1 MDHEN and CDR2 SYDVKM. V lost 4 bases to trimming and J lost 9 bases; unmatched junction nucleotides: 11. This CDR3 has 17 amino acids. The CDR3 coding sequence is TGTGCCAGCAGTTCCATCCCCGGGACTAGCGGGAGCGCTGAGCAGTTCTTC. Its translation: CASSSIPGTSGSAEQFF. Complete variable domain (other parts from reference TRBV28 and TRBJ2-1): DVKVTQSSRYLVKRTGEKVFLECVQDMDHENMFWYRQDPGLGLRLIYFSYDVKMKEKGDIPEGYSVSREKKERFSLILESASTNQTSMYLCASSSIPGTSGSAEQFFGPGTRLTVL.

This clone was counted between two and nine times. The chain employs TRBV7-9 and TRBJ1-1; perhaps TRBD1 as D (6 bases). The CDR3 runs 13 residues. Germline V gives CDR1 SEHNR, CDR2 FQNEAQ (reference sequence). The germline V and J ends were trimmed by 5 bases and 5 bases, with 12 bases remaining between them. In nucleotides, the CDR3 is TGTGCCAGCAGCCTACCCAGGGGAACTGAAGCTTTCTTT. Translation gives CASSLPRGTEAFF.

This clone was picked up one time. The J gene is TRBJ2-1, the V gene TRBV30, with D uncertain. The ends were cut back, 1 base at V and 9 bases at J, with 4 bases in the middle. Germline assignment: CDR1 GTSNPN and CDR2 SVGIG (reference sequence). The CDR3 has 10 amino acids. This CDR3 is CAWSGSEQFF. CDR3 DNA sequence: TGTGCCTGGAGTGGGAGTGAGCAGTTCTTC.

The genes are TRBV18 and TRBJ1-1; D is possibly TRBD1 (6 bases). Germline V gene lookup returns CDR1 KGHSH and CDR2 LQKENI. The CDR3 is made up of 13 amino acids. V lost 3 bases, J lost 10 bases, and 15 bases lay in between. The CDR3 spells CASSPLQGERAFF. The CDR3 nucleotides read TGTGCCAGCTCACCTCTACAGGGTGAAAGAGCTTTCTTT.

The chain is built from TRBV19 and TRBJ2-5; 7 bases are shared with TRBD1. From germline, CDR1 is LNHDA and CDR2 SQIVND (reference sequence). This CDR3 is 13 amino acids long. Trimming cost V 4 bases and J 4 bases; bases outside gene matches: 3. The CDR3 sequence: CASSNPGGETQYF. As DNA, the CDR3 is TGTGCCAGTAGTAACCCAGGGGGAGAGACCCAGTACTTC.

The chain carries TRBV7-2 and TRBJ2-5, with 11 bases matching TRBD2. The CDR3 consists of 16 residues. Looked up from germline, CDR1 is SGHTA and CDR2 is FQGNSA. V shed 3 bases, J shed 3 bases, and the junction held 6 bases outside the gene matches. CDR3 bases: TGTGCCAGCAGCTTCCAGCTAGCGGGAGGAAAAGAGACCCAGTACTTC. Translated: CASSFQLAGGKETQYF. The variable domain in full, with the rest retrieved from reference TRBV7-2 and TRBJ2-5, is GAGVSQSPSNKVTEKGKDVELRCDPISGHTALYWYRQSLGQGLEFLIYFQGNSAPDKSGLPSDRFSAERTGGSVSTLTIQRTQQEDSAVYLCASSFQLAGGKETQYFGPGTRLLVL.

This sequence joins TRBV5-1 and TRBJ1-4; TRBD1 aligns across 8 bases. The V and J ends lost 4 bases and 10 bases, in that order; junction bases with no gene match: 6. There are 13 residues in the CDR3. CDR1 SGHRS and CDR2 YFSETQ come from the germline V gene. The CDR3 region has the DNA TGCGCCAGCAGCCAAGGACAGGGCGGAAAACTGTTTTTT. Its protein product is CASSQGQGGKLFF.

The chain joins TRBV7-3 to TRBJ2-1, with 10 bases identical to TRBD2. Germline V gives CDR1 SGHTA, CDR2 FQGTGA. V shed 1 base and J 7 bases; nucleotides not matched to a gene: 13. The CDR3 loop spans 18 amino acids. The CDR3 loop is CASSLMPRPSGSQNEQFF. In DNA, the CDR3 is TGTGCCAGCAGCTTAATGCCACGGCCTAGCGGGAGTCAAAATGAGCAGTTCTTC. Variable domain in full (rest from reference TRBV7-3 and TRBJ2-1): GAGVSQTPSNKVTEKGKYVELRCDPISGHTALYWYRQSLGQGPEFLIYFQGTGAADDSGLPNDRFFAVRPEGSVSTLKIQRTERGDSAVYLCASSLMPRPSGSQNEQFFGPGTRLTVL.

The chain joins TRBV5-6 to TRBJ1-1; 7 bases map to TRBD1. The CDR3 is made up of 14 amino acids. Losses at the gene ends were 4 bases for V and 4 bases for J; bases not matched to a gene: 7. Germline V CDR1 and CDR2: SGHDT, YYEEEE. This chain's CDR3 is CASSIRTGPTEAFF. In DNA form, the CDR3 reads TGTGCCAGCAGCATAAGGACAGGCCCCACTGAAGCTTTCTTT.

The CDR3 here is CASSLAGSGRAQDTQYF. CDR3 in DNA: TGTGCCAGCAGCTTGGCGGGTAGCGGGAGGGCCCAGGATACGCAGTATTTT. The gene calls are TRBV5-6 and TRBJ2-3, with 11 bases fitting TRBD2. The CDR3 has 17 residues. Per germline, CDR1 SGHDT and CDR2 YYEEEE. The V and J ends lost 0 bases and 6 bases, in that order; junction bases with no gene match: 9.

This chain links TRBV5-6 with TRBJ1-1; no clear D gene. This CDR3 has 13 residues. Deletions cut 2 bases from V and 6 bases from J, with 11 bases between. Germline V gene sequence: CDR1 SGHDT, CDR2 YYEEEE. The DNA for the CDR3 is TGTGCCAGCAGCTTTAGCGGGCTAGCTGAAGCTTTCTTT. It yields the protein CASSFSGLAEAFF.

V and J are TRBV4-3 and TRBJ1-5; D is uncertain. V was clipped by 3 bases and J by 5 bases, with 8 bases between them. The CDR3 covers 13 residues. Germline-derived CDR1 and CDR2 are LGHNA and YSLEER. The CDR3 loop reads CASSQLRDQPQHF. For the CDR3, the DNA is TGCGCCAGCAGCCAGTTGAGGGATCAGCCCCAGCATTTT.

The rearrangement joins TRBV2 to TRBJ2-3; 7 bases line up with TRBD1. Germline V gene data show CDR1 as SNHLY and CDR2 as FYNNEI. The CDR3 runs 14 residues. V shed 4 bases and J 3 bases; nucleotides not matched to a gene: 4. CDR3 in amino acids: CASSGDSPTDTQYF. In DNA, the CDR3 is TGTGCCAGCAGTGGGGACAGCCCTACAGATACGCAGTATTTT.